Below, 2 T cell receptor beta chains from the same sample are listed, as sequenced in a study of monozygotic twins with inflammatory bowel disease. TCRdb re-called the 5' RACE reads; every CDR3 protein appears as one record, without DNA. The table counts 210,000 or so distinct CDR3 sequences; about 8% lies in the top ten. The sample comprised blood. The receptor set was obtained from a human donor with ulcerative colitis or Crohn's disease, or a healthy co-twin of an affected twin (not recorded which).

The chain employs TRBV5-1 and TRBJ2-5. Germline V gives CDR1 SGHRS, CDR2 YFSETQ. CDR3 length equals 14 residues. The CDR3 is CASSSSSHQETQYF.

The chain combines TRBV10-3 with TRBJ1-1; no DNA is available, so the TRBD1 call from TCRdb remains unchecked. The CDR3 totals 15 residues. CDR1 is ENHRY, CDR2 SYGVKD, per germline. This CDR3 reads CAISESQGRNTEAFF.